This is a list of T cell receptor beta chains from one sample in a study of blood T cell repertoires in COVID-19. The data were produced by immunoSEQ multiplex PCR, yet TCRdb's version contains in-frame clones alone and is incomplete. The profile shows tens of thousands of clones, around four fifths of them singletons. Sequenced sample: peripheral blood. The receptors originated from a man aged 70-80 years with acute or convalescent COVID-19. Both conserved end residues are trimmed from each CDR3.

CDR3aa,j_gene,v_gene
ASSGRDRGSSSYEQY,TRBJ2-7,TRBV19
ASSRQGDEKLF,TRBJ1-4,TRBV18
ASSEVSGHTDTQY,TRBJ2-3,TRBV6-1
ASSYRGGEKLF,TRBJ1-4,TRBV3-1/TRBV3-2
ASSLALGIVRGGTDTQY,TRBJ2-3,TRBV5-6
ASRGAAGGTEAF,TRBJ1-1,TRBV2
ASRPGNTGELF,TRBJ2-2,TRBV28
ASSSIQGSSNQPQH,TRBJ1-5,TRBV7-9
ASSQVYGGELF,TRBJ2-2,TRBV14
ASGFGGRSTEAF,TRBJ1-1,TRBV12-5
ASRGYRDSSYEQY,TRBJ2-7,TRBV6-5
ASRMTGGEVGYT,TRBJ1-2,TRBV6-5
ASTTTQGPGGYT,TRBJ1-2,TRBV6-5
ASSLEGTGQVYT,TRBJ1-2,TRBV5-1
ASSQEWEREETQY,TRBJ2-5,TRBV4-1
ASVVGGGEETQY,TRBJ2-5,TRBV6-5
ASSSLTGAGNTIY,TRBJ1-3,TRBV5-6
ASSKDRTYEQY,TRBJ2-7,TRBV2
ASSQDRRGMGSTDTQY,TRBJ2-3,TRBV3-1/TRBV3-2
ASSEKTGDGYT,TRBJ1-2,TRBV6-1
ASSSLGLAGAPSYNEQF,TRBJ2-1,TRBV5-1
ASSHYAEDYGYT,TRBJ1-2,TRBV28
ASSLRGGGWTQY,TRBJ2-5,TRBV11-1
ASSARTSGTYNEQF,TRBJ2-1,TRBV5-1
ASSLRPGGLIYGYT,TRBJ1-2,TRBV5-8
ASSLTAATNEKLF,TRBJ1-4,TRBV6-5
ASSFERSSYEQY,TRBJ2-7,TRBV28
ASSQQLQGTQY,TRBJ2-5,TRBV3-1/TRBV3-2
ASSVSGLAGTDTQY,TRBJ2-3,TRBV6-1